This T cell receptor beta chain is from a study of blood T cell repertoires in COVID-19. Overall study: T cells, B-cell-depleted T cells, or PBMCs supplied cDNA or gDNA.

Authors' data handling: From reference gene primer amplification, estimates of nucleated cell counts were derived. Using immunoSEQ multiplex PCR, the repertoire was profiled, and TCRdb retains in-frame clones only, with some absent. Clone size and the V and J calls come from that table; the DNA yielded D and trimming. The repertoire holds 150,000 or so clones, with around 84% as singletons. J was trimmed by 0 bases and V by 3 bases; bases with no gene match: 6. Germline-derived CDR1 and CDR2 are SGHRS and YFSETQ. This CDR3 has 17 amino acids. The Seattle site enrolled patients during active infection and followed them longitudinally.

The TCR comes from a man aged 60 to 75 with COVID-19, enrolled during active disease. Sequencing was performed on peripheral blood. The V gene is TRBV5-1, the J gene TRBJ2-7; 13 bases are shared with TRBD2. CDR3 sequence (DNA): TGCGCCAGCAGCTCCCGGACTAGCGGGGGAAGCTCCTACGAGCAGTACTTC. It is translated as CASSSRTSGGSSYEQYF.